This entry is about one TCR beta chain. What it recognizes is unknown. The CDR3 runs to 15 residues. V shed 6 bases, J shed 3 bases, and the junction held 4 bases outside the gene matches. In germline, CDR1 is MNHNS, CDR2 SASEGT. This table comes from immunoSEQ multiplex PCR, and its TCRdb copy is limited to in-frame clones, with some not included. The table lists fewer than 40,000 clones, 81% of them singletons, with over 2% in the top ten. The sample comes from a study of T cells in narcolepsy. Study at large: Enrolled donors included narcolepsy type 1 or type 2 patients and healthy controls.

Whole-study findings and limits: Reportedly, autoreactive clonotypes were serially detected in patients' blood but not controls'.

The chain links TRBV6-1 to TRBJ1-5, with TRBD1 identical over 11 bases. This clonotype originated in a human donor in good health. The sequenced sample consisted of memory (CD45RA-) CD4+ T cells from blood. The CDR3 is CASRPGQGDNQPQHF. CDR3 DNA sequence: TGTGCCAGCAGACCGGGACAGGGGGACAATCAGCCCCAGCATTTT.